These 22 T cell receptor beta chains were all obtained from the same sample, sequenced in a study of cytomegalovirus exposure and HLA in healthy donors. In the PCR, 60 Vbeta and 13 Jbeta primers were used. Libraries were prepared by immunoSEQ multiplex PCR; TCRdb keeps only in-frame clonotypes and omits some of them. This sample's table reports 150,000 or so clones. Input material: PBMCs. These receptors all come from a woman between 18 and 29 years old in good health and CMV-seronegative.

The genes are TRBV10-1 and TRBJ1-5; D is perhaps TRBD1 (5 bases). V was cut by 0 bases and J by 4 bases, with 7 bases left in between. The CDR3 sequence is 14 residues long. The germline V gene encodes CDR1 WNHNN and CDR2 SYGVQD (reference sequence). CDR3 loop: CASSESGENQPQHF. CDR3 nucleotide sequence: TGCGCCAGCAGTGAGTCAGGGGAAAATCAGCCCCAGCATTTT.

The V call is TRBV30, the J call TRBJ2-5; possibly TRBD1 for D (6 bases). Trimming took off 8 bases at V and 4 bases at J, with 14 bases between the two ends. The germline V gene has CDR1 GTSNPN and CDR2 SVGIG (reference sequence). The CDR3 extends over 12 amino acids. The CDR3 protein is CAEKSQGETQYF. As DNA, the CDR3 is TGTGCCGAGAAATCACAGGGAGAGACCCAGTACTTC.

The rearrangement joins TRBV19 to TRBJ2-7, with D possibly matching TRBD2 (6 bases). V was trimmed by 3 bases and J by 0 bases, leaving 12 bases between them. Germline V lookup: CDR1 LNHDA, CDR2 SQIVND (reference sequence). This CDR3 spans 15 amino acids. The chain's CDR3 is CASSIPGTCSYEQYV. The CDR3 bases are TGTGCCAGTAGTATCCCCGGGACTTGCTCCTACGAGCAGTACGTC.

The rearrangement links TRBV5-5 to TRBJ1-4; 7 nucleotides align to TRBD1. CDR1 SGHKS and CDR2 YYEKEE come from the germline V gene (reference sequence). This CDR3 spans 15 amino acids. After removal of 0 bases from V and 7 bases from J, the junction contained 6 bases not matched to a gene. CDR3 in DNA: TGTGCCAGCAGCTTGGGGACAGGCACCGGTGAAAAACTGTTTTTT. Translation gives CASSLGTGTGEKLFF.

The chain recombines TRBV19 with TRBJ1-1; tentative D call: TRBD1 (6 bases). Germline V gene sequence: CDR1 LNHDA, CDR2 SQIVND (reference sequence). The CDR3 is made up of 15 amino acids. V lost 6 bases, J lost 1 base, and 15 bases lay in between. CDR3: CASRAGVNGNTEAFF. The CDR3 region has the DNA TGTGCCAGTAGGGCAGGGGTGAATGGGAACACTGAAGCTTTCTTT.

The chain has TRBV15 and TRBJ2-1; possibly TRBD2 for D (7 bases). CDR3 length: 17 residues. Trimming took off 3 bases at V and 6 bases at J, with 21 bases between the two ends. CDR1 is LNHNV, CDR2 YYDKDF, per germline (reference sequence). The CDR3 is CATSREKGGGNGNEQFF. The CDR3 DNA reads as TGTGCCACCAGCAGGGAAAAGGGAGGGGGGAACGGCAATGAGCAGTTCTTC.

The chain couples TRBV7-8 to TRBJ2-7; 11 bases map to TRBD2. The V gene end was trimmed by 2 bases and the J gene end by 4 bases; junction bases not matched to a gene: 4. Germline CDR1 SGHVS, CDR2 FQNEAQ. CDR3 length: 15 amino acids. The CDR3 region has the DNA TGTGCCAGCAGCTTACTCCTAGCGGGAGGATACGAGCAGTACGTC. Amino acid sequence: CASSLLLAGGYEQYV.

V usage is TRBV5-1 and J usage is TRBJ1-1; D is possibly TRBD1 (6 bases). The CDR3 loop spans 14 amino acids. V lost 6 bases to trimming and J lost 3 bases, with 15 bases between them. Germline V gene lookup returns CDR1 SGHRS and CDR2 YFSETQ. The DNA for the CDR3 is TGCGCCAGCAACCAAACCTCAGGGGACACTGAAGCTTTCTTT. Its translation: CASNQTSGDTEAFF.

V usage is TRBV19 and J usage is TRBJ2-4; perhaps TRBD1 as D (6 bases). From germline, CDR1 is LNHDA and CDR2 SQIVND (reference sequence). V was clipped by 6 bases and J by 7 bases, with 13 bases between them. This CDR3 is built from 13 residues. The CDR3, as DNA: TGTGCCAGTAGCGCCCTAAGGGGGAACATTCAGTACTTC. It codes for CASSALRGNIQYF.

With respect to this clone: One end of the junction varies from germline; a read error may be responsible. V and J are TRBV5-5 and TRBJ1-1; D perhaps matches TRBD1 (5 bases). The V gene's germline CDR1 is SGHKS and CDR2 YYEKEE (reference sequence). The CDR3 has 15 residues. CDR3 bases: TGTGCCAGCAGCTTGGAGGTTGGTGTGGACACTGAAGTTTTCTTT. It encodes CASSLEVGVDTEVFF.

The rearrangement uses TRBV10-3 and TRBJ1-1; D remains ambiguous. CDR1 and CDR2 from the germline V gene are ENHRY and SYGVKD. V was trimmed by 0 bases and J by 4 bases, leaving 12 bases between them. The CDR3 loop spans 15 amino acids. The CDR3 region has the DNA TGTGCCATCAGTGAGTCGGTGGGAGTGGGCACTGAAGCTTTCTTT. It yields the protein CAISESVGVGTEAFF.

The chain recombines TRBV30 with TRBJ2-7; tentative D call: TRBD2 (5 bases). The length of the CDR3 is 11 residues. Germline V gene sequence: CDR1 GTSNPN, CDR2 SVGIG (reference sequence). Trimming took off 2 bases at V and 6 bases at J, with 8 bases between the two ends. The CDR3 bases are TGTGCCTGGAGTAGAGGGCTCGAGCAGTACGTC. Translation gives CAWSRGLEQYV.

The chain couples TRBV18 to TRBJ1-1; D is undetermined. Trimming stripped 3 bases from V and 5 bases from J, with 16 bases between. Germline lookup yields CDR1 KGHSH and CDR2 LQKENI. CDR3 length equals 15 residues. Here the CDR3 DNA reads TGTGCCAGCTCACCCTTCAGCGGATTGGATACTGAAGCTTTCTTT. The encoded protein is CASSPFSGLDTEAFF.

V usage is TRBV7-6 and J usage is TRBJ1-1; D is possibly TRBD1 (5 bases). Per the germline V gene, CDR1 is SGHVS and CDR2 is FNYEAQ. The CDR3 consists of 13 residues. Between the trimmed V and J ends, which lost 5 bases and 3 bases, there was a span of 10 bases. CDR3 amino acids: CASSPTEDTEAFF. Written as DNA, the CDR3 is TGTGCCAGCAGCCCGACAGAAGACACTGAAGCTTTCTTT.

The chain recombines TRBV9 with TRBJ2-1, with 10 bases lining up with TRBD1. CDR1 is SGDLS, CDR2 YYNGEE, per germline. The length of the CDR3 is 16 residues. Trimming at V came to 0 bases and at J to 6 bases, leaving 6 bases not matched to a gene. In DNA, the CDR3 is TGTGCCAGCAGCGTAGCTCGACAGGGGGCGATCAATGAGCAGTTCTTC. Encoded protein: CASSVARQGAINEQFF. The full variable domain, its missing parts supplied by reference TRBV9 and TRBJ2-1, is DSGVTQTPKHLITATGQRVTLRCSPRSGDLSVYWYQQSLDQGLQFLIQYYNGEERAKGNILERFSAQQFPDLHSELNLSSLELGDSALYFCASSVARQGAINEQFFGPGTRLTVL.

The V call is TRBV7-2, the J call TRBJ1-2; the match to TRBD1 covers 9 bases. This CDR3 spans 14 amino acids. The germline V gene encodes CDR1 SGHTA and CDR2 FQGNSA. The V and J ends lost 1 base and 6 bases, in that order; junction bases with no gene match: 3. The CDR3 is CASSLGQGGHGYTF. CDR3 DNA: TGTGCCAGCAGCTTAGGACAGGGGGGGCATGGCTACACCTTC.

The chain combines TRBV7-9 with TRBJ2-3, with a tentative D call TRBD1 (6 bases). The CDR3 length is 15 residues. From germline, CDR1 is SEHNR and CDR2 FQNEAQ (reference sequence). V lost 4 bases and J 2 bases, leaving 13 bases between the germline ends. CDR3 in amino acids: CASSSVGQITDTQYF. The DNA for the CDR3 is TGTGCCAGCAGCTCTGTAGGACAGATCACAGATACGCAGTATTTT.

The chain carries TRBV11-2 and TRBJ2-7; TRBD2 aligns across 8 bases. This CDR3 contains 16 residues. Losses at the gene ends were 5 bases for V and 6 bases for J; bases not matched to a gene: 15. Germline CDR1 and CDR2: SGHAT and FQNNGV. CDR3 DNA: TGTGCCAGCAGCGACCCCGGCGGGGGGAGGGCTCTCGAGCAGTACTTC. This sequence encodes CASSDPGGGRALEQYF. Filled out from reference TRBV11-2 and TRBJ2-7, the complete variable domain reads EAGVAQSPRYKIIEKRQSVAFWCNPISGHATLYWYQQILGQGPKLLIQFQNNGVVDDSQLPKDRFSAERLKGVDSTLKIQPAKLEDSAVYLCASSDPGGGRALEQYFGPGTRLTVT.

The CDR3 sequence is CASSPVTSSYNEQFF. The CDR3, as DNA: TGTGCCAGCAGCCCCGTTACGAGCTCCTACAATGAGCAGTTCTTC. This chain joins TRBV27 and TRBJ2-1; D remains unclear. V lost 6 bases, J lost 0 bases, and 12 bases lay in between. Germline CDR1 MNHEY, CDR2 SMNVEV (reference sequence). The CDR3 totals 15 residues.

As DNA, the CDR3 is TGTGCCAGCAGCGCAAACCAGGGCCGGGAGACCCAGTACTTC. It encodes CASSANQGRETQYF. This chain connects TRBV2 to TRBJ2-5; possibly TRBD1 for D (5 bases). The CDR3 sequence is 14 residues long. Germline loops: CDR1 SNHLY, CDR2 FYNNEI. Trimming cost V 6 bases and J 5 bases, with 16 bases left between them.

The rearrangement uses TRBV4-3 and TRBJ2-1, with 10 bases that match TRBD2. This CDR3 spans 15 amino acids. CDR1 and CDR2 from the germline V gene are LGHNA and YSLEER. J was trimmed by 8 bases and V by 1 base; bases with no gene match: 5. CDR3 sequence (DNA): TGCGCCAGCAGCCAAGCCGGGACTAGCGAAGATGAGCAGTTCTTC. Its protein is CASSQAGTSEDEQFF.

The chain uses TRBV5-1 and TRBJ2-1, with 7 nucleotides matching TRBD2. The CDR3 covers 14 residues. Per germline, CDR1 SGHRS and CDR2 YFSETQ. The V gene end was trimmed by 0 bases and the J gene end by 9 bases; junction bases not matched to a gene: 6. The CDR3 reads CASSLGAGVGEQFF. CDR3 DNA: TGCGCCAGCAGCTTGGGGGCGGGAGTGGGTGAGCAGTTCTTC.